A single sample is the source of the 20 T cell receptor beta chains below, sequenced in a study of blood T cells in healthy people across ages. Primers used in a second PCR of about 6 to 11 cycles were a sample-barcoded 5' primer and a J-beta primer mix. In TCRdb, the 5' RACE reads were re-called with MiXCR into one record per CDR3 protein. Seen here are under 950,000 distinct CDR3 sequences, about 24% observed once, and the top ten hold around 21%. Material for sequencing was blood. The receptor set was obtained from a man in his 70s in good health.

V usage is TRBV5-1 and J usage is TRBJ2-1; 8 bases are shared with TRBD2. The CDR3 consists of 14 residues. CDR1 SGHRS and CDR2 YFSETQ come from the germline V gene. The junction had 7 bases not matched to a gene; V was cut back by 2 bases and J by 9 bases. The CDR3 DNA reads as TGCGCCAGCAGCTTAGGCGGGGGGCAAGGTGAGCAGTTCTTC. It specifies CASSLGGGQGEQFF.

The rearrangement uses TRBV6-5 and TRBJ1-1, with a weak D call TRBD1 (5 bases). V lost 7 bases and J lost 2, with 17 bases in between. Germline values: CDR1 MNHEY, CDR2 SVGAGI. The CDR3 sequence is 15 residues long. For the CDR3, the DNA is TGTGCCAGCACATCGGTCGGGGACCCAAACACTGAAGCTTTCTTT. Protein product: CASTSVGDPNTEAFF.

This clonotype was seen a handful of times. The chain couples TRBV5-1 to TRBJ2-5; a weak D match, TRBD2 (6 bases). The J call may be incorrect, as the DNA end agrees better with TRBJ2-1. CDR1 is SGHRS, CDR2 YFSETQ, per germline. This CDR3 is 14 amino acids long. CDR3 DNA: TGCGCCAGCAGCGTCGTCTCTCGGAGGGGTGAGCAGTTCTTC. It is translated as CASSVVSRRGEQFF.

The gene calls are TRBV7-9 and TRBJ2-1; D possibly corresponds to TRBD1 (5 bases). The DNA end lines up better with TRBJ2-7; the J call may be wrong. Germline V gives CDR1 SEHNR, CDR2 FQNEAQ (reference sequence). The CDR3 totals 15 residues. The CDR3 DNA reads TGTGCCAGCAGCCTAGGTATGTCAGGGCCCTACGAGCAGTACTTC. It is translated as CASSLGMSGPYEQYF.

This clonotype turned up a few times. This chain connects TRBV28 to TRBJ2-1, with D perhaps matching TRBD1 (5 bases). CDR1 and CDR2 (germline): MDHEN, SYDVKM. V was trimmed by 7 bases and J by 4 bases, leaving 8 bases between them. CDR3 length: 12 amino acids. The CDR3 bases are TGTGCCAGCATCGACAGTTACAATGAGCAGTTCTTC. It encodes CASIDSYNEQFF.

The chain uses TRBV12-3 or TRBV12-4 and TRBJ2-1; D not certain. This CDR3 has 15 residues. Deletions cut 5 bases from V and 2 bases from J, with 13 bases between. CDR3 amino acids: CASSRDLLAYNEQFF. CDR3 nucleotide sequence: TGTGCCAGCAGTCGCGACTTGCTAGCCTACAATGAGCAGTTCTTC.

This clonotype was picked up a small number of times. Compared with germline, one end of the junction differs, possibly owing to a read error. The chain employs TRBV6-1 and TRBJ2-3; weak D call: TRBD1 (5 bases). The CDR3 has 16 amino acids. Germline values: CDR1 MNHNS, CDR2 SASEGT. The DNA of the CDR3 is TGTGCCAGCAGGGAAGTAACAGGTGACACCACAGATACGCAGTATTTT. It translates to CASREVTGDTTDTQYF.

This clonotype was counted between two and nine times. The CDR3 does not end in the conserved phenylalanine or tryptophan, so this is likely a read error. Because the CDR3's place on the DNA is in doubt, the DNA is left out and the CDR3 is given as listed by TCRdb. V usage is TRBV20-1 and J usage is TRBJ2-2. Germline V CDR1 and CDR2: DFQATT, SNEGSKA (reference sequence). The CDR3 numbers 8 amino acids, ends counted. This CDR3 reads CSARLSPL.

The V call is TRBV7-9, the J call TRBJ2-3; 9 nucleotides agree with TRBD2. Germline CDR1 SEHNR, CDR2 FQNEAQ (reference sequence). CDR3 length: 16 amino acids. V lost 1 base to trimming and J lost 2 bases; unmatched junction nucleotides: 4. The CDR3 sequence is CASSLVLAGPTDTQYF. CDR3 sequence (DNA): TGTGCCAGCAGCTTAGTCCTAGCGGGGCCCACAGATACGCAGTATTTT.

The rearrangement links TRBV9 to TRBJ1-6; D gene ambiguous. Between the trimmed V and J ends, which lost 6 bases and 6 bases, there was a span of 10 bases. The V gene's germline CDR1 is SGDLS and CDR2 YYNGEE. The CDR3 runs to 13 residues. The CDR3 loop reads CASKGDANSPLHF. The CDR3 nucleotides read TGTGCCAGCAAAGGAGACGCTAATTCACCCCTCCACTTT.

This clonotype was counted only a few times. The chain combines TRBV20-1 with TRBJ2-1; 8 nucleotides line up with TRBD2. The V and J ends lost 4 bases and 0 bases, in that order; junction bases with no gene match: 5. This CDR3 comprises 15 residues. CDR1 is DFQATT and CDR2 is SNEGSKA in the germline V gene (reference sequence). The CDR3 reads CSANLLAGSYNEQFF. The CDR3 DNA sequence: TGCAGTGCTAACTTGCTAGCGGGCTCCTACAATGAGCAGTTCTTC.

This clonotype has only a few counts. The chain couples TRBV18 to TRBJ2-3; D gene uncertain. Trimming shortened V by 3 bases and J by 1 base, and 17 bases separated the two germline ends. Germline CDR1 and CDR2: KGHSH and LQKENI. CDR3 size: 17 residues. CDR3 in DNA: TGTGCCAGCTCACCGACAACGGCGTATAAGGGCACAGATACGCAGTATTTT. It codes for CASSPTTAYKGTDTQYF.

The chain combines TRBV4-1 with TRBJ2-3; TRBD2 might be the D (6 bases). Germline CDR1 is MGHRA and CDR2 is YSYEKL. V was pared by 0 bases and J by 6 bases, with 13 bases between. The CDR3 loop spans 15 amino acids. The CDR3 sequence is CASSQDPAGRDTQYF. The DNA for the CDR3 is TGCGCCAGCAGCCAAGATCCGGCGGGACGGGATACGCAGTATTTT.

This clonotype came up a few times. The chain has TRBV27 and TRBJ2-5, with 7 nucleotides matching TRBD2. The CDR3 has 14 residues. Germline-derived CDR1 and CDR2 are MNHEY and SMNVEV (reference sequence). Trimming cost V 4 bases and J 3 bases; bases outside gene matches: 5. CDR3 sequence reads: CASSSRGKEETQYF. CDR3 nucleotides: TGTGCCAGCAGTTCGCGGGGGAAGGAAGAGACCCAGTACTTC.

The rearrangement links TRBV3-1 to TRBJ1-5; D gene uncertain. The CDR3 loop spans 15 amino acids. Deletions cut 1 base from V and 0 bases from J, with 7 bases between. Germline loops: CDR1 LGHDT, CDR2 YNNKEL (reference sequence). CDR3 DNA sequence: TGTGCCAGCAGCCAAGTAGCAGGTAGCAATCAGCCCCAGCATTTT. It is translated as CASSQVAGSNQPQHF.

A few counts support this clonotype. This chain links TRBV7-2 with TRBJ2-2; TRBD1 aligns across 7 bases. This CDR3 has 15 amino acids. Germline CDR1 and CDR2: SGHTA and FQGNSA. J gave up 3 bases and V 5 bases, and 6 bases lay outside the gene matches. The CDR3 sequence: CASSRDRVDTGELFF. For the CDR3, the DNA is TGTGCCAGCAGCCGAGACAGGGTGGACACCGGGGAGCTGTTTTTT.

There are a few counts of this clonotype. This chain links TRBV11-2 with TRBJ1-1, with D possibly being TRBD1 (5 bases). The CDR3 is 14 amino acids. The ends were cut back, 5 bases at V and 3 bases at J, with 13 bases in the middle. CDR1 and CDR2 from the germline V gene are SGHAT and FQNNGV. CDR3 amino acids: CASSPAGRHTEAFF. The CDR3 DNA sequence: TGTGCCAGCAGCCCCGCGGGGCGTCACACTGAAGCTTTCTTT.

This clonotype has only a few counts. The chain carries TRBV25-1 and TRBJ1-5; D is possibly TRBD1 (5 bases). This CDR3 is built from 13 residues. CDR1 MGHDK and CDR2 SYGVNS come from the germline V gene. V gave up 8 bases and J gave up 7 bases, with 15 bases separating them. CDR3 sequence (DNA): TGTGCCAGCGGAGGACACCTCGGGCAGCCCCAGCATTTT. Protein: CASGGHLGQPQHF.

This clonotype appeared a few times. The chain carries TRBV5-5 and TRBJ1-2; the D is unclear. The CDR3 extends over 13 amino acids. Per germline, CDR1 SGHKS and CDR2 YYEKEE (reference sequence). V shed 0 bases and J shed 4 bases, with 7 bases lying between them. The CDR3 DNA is TGTGCCAGCAGCTTGGCACAGTTCTATGGCTACACCTTC. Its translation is CASSLAQFYGYTF.

The CDR3 loop reads CASSYLVHGYTF. The CDR3 DNA reads as TGTGCCAGCAGCTATTTGGTCCATGGCTACACCTTC. The V and J genes are TRBV7-9 and TRBJ1-2; D gene ambiguous. Germline lookup yields CDR1 SEHNR and CDR2 FQNEAQ (reference sequence). The CDR3 has 12 residues. The V end lost 4 bases, the J end lost 6 bases, and 9 bases lay between the germline ends. The whole variable domain, filled in from reference TRBV7-9 and TRBJ1-2, reads DTGVSQNPRHKITKRGQNVTFRCDPISEHNRLYWYRQTLGQGPEFLTYFQNEAQLEKSRLLSDRFSAERPKGSFSTLEIQRTEQGDSAMYLCASSYLVHGYTFGSGTRLTVV.